This T cell receptor (beta chain) came from a study of patients and donors after allogeneic stem cell transplantation. Via MiXCR, TCRdb re-called the RT-PCR reads, giving one row per CDR3 protein. Among roughly 2,600 distinct CDR3 sequences, approximately 3.8% were seen once, and the ten largest hold 30% to 45%. The germline V and J ends were trimmed by 0 bases and 3 bases, with 5 bases remaining between them. CDR1 is MGHDK, CDR2 SYGVNS, per germline. The CDR3 totals 13 residues. By frequency in the sample, this clonotype is medium-sized. Specimen: blood, either unsorted or a sorted T cell fraction (not recorded which). The chain joins TRBV25-1 to TRBJ1-1; D remains unclear. The receptor was isolated from a human donor who was either an allogeneic HSCT recipient or a stem cell or donor lymphocyte infusion donor (not recorded which). It is not recorded whose cells these are; they may come from a transplant donor. As DNA, the CDR3 is TGTGCCAGCAGTGAATATACAGACACTGAAGCTTTCTTT. This sequence encodes CASSEYTDTEAFF.